What follows are 9 T cell receptor beta chains derived from one specimen sequenced in a study of T cells after yellow fever vaccination (dated by TCRdb to between 2019 and 2020). The intended sense of this specimen's treatment or condition label: live attenuated yellow fever vaccine strain. Receptor amplification or capture employed 5' RACE. Sequencing was carried out with an Illumina HiSeq 2500. TCRdb reran the public reads through fastp at Q25 and MiXCR, keeping productive beta chains. Under each unique CDR3 protein, matching rows form one entry showing the most common genes and DNA. A total of hundreds of thousands of distinct CDR3 sequences appear in this sample, 6.2% of them only once. 15% of the sample is held by the ten biggest clonotypes. Sample: PBMCs, taken 5 days after the yellow fever booster vaccination. These receptors all come from a young man who received the YFV17D yellow fever vaccine.

The genes are TRBV20-1 and TRBJ2-7; D not resolved. The CDR3 runs 14 residues. CDR1 and CDR2 from the germline V gene are DFQATT and SNEGSKA (reference sequence). Trimming left V 4 bases short and J 1 base short, with 14 bases between. CDR3 in amino acids: CSAMNQRLSYEQYF. The DNA of the CDR3 is TGCAGTGCTATGAACCAGCGACTTTCCTACGAGCAGTACTTC.

At least ten counts were recorded for this clonotype. The chain is built from TRBV5-1 and TRBJ2-2; D is unresolved. In germline, CDR1 is SGHRS, CDR2 YFSETQ. There are 14 residues in the CDR3. The germline V and J ends were trimmed by 4 bases and 1 base, with 8 bases remaining between them. The CDR3 DNA reads as TGCGCCAGCAGCGCCGCCCTGAACACCGGGGAGCTGTTTTTT. It specifies CASSAALNTGELFF.

This clonotype was seen repeatedly, ten times or more. The chain has TRBV5-1 and TRBJ1-2; tentative D call: TRBD1 (5 bases). V lost 2 bases to trimming and J lost 7 bases, with 12 bases between them. This CDR3 comprises 13 residues. Germline values: CDR1 SGHRS, CDR2 YFSETQ. The CDR3 coding sequence is TGCGCCAGCAGCTTTACCGAGGGGACTGGCTACACCTTC. It codes for CASSFTEGTGYTF.

This chain uses TRBV9 with TRBJ2-1, with unresolved D. In germline, CDR1 is SGDLS, CDR2 YYNGEE. V was trimmed by 3 bases and J by 4 bases, leaving 20 bases between them. CDR3 length equals 17 residues. DNA for the CDR3: TGTGCCAGCAGCGCCCCGCGTGAGACCTACCTTTACAATGAGCAGTTCTTC. Translation: CASSAPRETYLYNEQFF.

A few counts support this clonotype. The chain is built from TRBV11-3 and TRBJ2-3; weak D call: TRBD1 (6 bases). The CDR3 is 13 residues long. V lost 6 bases and J lost 1, with 8 bases in between. The germline V gene encodes CDR1 SGHNT and CDR2 YENEEA. This chain's CDR3 is CASRRTGTDTQYF. CDR3 coding DNA: TGTGCCAGCAGGCGGACAGGCACAGATACGCAGTATTTT.

This clonotype occurred many times. The chain carries TRBV6-5 and TRBJ2-3; D is ambiguous. Deletions cut 4 bases from V and 6 bases from J, with 8 bases between. This CDR3 has 12 amino acids. Germline V gives CDR1 MNHEY, CDR2 SVGAGI. This chain's CDR3 is CASSSPLDTQYF. The CDR3 coding sequence is TGTGCCAGCAGTTCCCCGTTGGATACGCAGTATTTT.

V gene TRBV7-2 combines with J gene TRBJ2-1, with 7 bases lining up with TRBD1. V lost 5 bases, J lost 5 bases, and 9 bases stayed unmatched. Per germline, CDR1 SGHTA and CDR2 FQGNSA. CDR3 length: 15 amino acids. The CDR3 reads CASSHRQGTHNEQFF. The CDR3 DNA is TGTGCCAGCAGCCACCGACAGGGCACCCACAATGAGCAGTTCTTC.

This clonotype was seen a few times. J is TRBJ2-2 and V is TRBV20-1, with 8 bases lining up with TRBD2. The CDR3 extends over 15 amino acids. With 6 bases clipped from V and 4 bases from J, the junction kept 10 bases outside the gene matches. Germline CDR1 and CDR2: DFQATT and SNEGSKA (reference sequence). The CDR3 region has the DNA TGCAGTGCGCACAAACCCGGGACTAGCACCGGGGAGCTGTTTTTT. Translated: CSAHKPGTSTGELFF.

This chain connects TRBV27 to TRBJ2-2; D is possibly TRBD2 (5 bases). Germline loops: CDR1 MNHEY, CDR2 SMNVEV (reference sequence). With 5 bases removed from V and 5 bases from J, the gap between germline ends came to 9 bases. The length of the CDR3 is 13 residues. The DNA of the CDR3 is TGTGCCAGCAGTAAACTAGTAACCGGGGAGCTGTTTTTT. Its translation: CASSKLVTGELFF.